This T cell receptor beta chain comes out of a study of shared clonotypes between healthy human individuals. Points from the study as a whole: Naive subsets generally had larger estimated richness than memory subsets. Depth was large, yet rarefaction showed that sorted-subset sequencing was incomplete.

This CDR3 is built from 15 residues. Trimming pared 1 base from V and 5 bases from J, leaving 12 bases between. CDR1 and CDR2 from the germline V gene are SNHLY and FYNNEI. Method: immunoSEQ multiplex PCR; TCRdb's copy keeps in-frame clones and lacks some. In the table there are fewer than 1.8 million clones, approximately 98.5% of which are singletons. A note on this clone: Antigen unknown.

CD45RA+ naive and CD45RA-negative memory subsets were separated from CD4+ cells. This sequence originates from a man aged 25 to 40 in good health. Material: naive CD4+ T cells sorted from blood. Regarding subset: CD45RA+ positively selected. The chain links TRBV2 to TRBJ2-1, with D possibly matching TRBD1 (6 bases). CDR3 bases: TGTGCCAGCAGTGAAGAGGGGGTCGGTGACAATGAGCAGTTCTTC. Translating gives CASSEEGVGDNEQFF.